The entry below gives a single T cell receptor beta chain sequence along with its context. The target antigen is unknown. This sample is part of a study of beta chain features in type 1 diabetes. Findings and caveats of the study: Among all four CD4+ subsets, Type 1 diabetes patients had TCRB CDR3s that were moderately but significantly shorter.

Sampling consisted of one heparinised blood draw per donor, averaging roughly 110 mL. Naive, central memory, regulatory and stem cell-like memory cells within the CD4+ compartment were sorted using CD45RO/CCR7/CD25/CD127/CD95/CD27. Each sorted population was over 98% pure. This CDR3 is built from 16 residues. Germline CDR1 is MGHDK and CDR2 is SYGVNS. J gave up 5 bases and V 4 bases, and 8 bases lay outside the gene matches. Every bit of the isolated RNA underwent reverse transcription, so sequencing read expressed TCRB transcripts. An average around 3.8 million reads came from naive, central memory and regulatory T cell samples. TCRdb's table, derived via immunoSEQ multiplex PCR, lists solely in-frame clones and lacks some. The table has about 160,000 clones, 63% seen once; the top ten hold roughly 0.092%.

Sequencing input: naive CD4+ T cells from blood. This clonotype was sampled from a man aged 25-45 years with type 1 diabetes. The chain is built from TRBV25-1 and TRBJ2-1, with 10 bases that match TRBD1. DNA of the CDR3: TGTGCCAGCAGTGGTTACACGGGACAGGGGAACAATGAGCAGTTCTTC. Translated: CASSGYTGQGNNEQFF.